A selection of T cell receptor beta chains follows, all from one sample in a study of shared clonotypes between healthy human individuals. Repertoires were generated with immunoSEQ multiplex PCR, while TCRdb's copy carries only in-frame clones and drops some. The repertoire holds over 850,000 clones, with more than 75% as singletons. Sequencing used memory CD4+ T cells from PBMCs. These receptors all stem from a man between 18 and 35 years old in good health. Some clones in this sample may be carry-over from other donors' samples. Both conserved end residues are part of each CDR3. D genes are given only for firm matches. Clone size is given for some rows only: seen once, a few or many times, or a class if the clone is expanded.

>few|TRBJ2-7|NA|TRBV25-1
CASSEGGGFYEQYF
TGTGCCAGCAGTGAGGGGGGCGGGTTCTACGAGCAGTACTTC
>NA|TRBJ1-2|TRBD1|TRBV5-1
CASSLGQVTNYGYTF
TGCGCCAGCAGCTTAGGACAGGTTACTAACTATGGCTACACCTTC
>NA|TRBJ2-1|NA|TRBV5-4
CASSFTAYNEQFF
TGTGCCAGCAGCTTTACGGCCTACAATGAGCAGTTCTTC
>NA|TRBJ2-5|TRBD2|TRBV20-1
CGLAVQETQYF
TGCGGCCTAGCGGTCCAAGAGACCCAGTACTTC
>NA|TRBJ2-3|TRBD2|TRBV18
CASSPQLAGRTDTQYF
TGTGCCAGCTCACCACAACTAGCGGGGCGCACAGATACGCAGTATTTT
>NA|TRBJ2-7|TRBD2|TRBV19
CASATGGSGEQYF
TGTGCCAGTGCTACGGGGGGTTCGGGCGAGCAGTACTTC
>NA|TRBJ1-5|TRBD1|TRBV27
CASSLMTGEQPQHF
TGTGCCAGCAGTTTAATGACAGGGGAACAGCCCCAGCATTTT
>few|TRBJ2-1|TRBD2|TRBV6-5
CACKTSGRQYEQFF
TGTGCCTGCAAGACTAGCGGGAGACAGTATGAGCAGTTCTTC
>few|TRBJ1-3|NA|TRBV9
CASSVLGGSGNTIYF
TGTGCCAGCAGCGTCTTAGGGGGATCTGGAAACACCATATATTTT
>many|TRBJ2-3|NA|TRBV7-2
CASSLNGGDLTDTQYF
TGTGCCAGCAGCTTAAATGGAGGAGACCTCACAGATACGCAGTATTTT
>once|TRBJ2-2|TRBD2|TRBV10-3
CAISESRTSGSGGTGELFF
TGTGCCATCAGTGAGTCGAGGACTAGCGGGAGCGGAGGCACCGGGGAGCTGTTTTTT
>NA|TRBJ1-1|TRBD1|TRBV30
CAWSETGDTEAFF
TGTGCCTGGAGTGAAACAGGGGACACTGAAGCTTTCTTT
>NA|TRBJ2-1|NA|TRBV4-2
CASSQSLRQESSYNEQFF
TGTGCCAGCAGCCAAAGCCTCAGACAGGAAAGCTCCTACAATGAGCAGTTCTTC
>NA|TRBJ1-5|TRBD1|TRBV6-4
CASKVMDRGEQPQHF
TGTGCCAGCAAAGTAATGGACAGGGGGGAGCAGCCCCAGCATTTT
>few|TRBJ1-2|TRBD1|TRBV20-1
CSARLGTGAF
TGCAGTGCTAGATTGGGGACAGGCGCGTTC
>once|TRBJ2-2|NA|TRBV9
CASSVGASGELFF
TGTGCCAGCAGCGTAGGAGCTTCCGGGGAGCTGTTTTTT
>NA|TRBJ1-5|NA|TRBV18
CASLGHLNQPQHF
TGTGCCAGCTTGGGACACCTTAATCAGCCCCAGCATTTT
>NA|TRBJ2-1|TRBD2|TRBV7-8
CASSLASGGIGDEQFF
TGTGCCAGCAGCTTAGCGAGCGGGGGGATTGGGGATGAGCAGTTCTTC
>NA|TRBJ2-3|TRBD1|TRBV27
CASSLRGRTGSEGTQYF
TGTGCCAGCAGTTTACGGGGTCGGACAGGGAGTGAAGGTACGCAGTATTTT
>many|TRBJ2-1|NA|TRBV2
CASRVGANSYNEQFF
TGTGCCAGCAGAGTGGGCGCCAACTCCTACAATGAGCAGTTCTTC
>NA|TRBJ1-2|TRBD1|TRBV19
CASRPTGAYGYTF
TGTGCCAGTAGACCCACAGGGGCCTATGGCTACACCTTC
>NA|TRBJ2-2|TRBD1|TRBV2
CASRMGQGDTGELFF
TGTGCCAGCAGGATGGGACAGGGTGACACCGGGGAGCTGTTTTTT
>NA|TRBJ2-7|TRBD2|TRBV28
CASTFASGGFYEQYF
TGTGCCAGCACCTTTGCCTCGGGAGGGTTCTACGAGCAGTACTTC
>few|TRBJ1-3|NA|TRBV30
CAWSATGNTIYF
TGTGCCTGGAGTGCGACAGGAAACACCATATATTTT
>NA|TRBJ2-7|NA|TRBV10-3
CAISERSYEQYF
TGTGCCATCAGTGAGCGATCCTACGAGCAGTACTTC
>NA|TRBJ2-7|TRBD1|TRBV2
CASSVSITGTGVNEQYF
TGTGCCAGCAGTGTTTCAATCACGGGGACAGGGGTCAACGAGCAGTACTTC
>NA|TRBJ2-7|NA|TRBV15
CATSKYGINEQYF
TGTGCCACCAGCAAATACGGGATCAACGAGCAGTACTTC
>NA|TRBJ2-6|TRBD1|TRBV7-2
CASSYSTGVTGANVLTF
TGTGCCAGCAGCTACTCGACAGGGGTAACGGGGGCCAACGTCCTGACTTTC
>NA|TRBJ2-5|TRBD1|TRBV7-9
CASSLSRTGEETQYF
TGTGCCAGCAGCCTCTCCCGGACAGGGGAAGAGACCCAGTACTTC
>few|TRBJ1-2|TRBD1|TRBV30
CAWSVTGWNGYTF
TGTGCCTGGAGTGTGACAGGGTGGAATGGCTACACCTTC
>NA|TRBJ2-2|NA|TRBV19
CASTLSAVANTGELFF
TGTGCCAGTACCCTATCGGCGGTGGCGAACACCGGGGAGCTGTTTTTT
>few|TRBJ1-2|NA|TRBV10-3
CAISGGANYGYTF
TGTGCCATCAGTGGCGGGGCCAACTATGGCTACACCTTC
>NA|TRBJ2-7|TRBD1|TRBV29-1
CSGQMGQSYEQYF
TGCAGCGGCCAAATGGGACAGTCCTACGAGCAGTACTTC
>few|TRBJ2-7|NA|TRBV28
CASSLSGARYEQYF
TGTGCCAGCAGTTTATCGGGGGCCCGTTACGAGCAGTACTTC
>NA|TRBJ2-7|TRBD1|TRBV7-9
CASSSYGLITGGSVDEQYF
TGTGCCAGCAGCTCCTACGGACTGATAACAGGGGGCTCAGTTGACGAGCAGTACTTC
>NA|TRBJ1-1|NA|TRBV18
CASYQGRNTEAFF
TGTGCCAGTTATCAGGGAAGGAACACTGAAGCTTTCTTT
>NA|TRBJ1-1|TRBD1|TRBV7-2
CASSAYPGGNTEAFF
TGTGCCAGCAGCGCCTATCCAGGGGGCAACACTGAAGCTTTCTTT
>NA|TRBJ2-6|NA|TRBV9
CASSQTVSGANVLTF
TGTGCCAGCAGCCAAACAGTCTCTGGGGCCAACGTCCTGACTTTC
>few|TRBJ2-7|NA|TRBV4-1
CASSQDSFLPSTYEQYF
TGCGCCAGCAGCCAAGATAGCTTTTTACCCAGCACCTACGAGCAGTACTTC
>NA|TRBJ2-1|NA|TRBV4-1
CASSQDRRGYNEQFF
TGCGCCAGCAGCCAAGATCGGCGGGGCTACAATGAGCAGTTCTTC
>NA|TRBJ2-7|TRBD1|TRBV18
CASSEQGAPYEQYF
TGTGCCAGCTCAGAACAGGGGGCCCCCTACGAGCAGTACTTC
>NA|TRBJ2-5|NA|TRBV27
CASKVRRDSPETQYF
TGTGCCAGCAAAGTTCGAAGGGATTCCCCAGAGACCCAGTACTTC
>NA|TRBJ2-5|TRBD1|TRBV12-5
CASGRGQGQETQYF
TGTGCTAGTGGACGCGGACAGGGGCAAGAGACCCAGTACTTC
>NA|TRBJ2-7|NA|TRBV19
CASSARGQPAVAGSLYEQYF
TGTGCCAGTAGTGCAAGGGGACAGCCGGCCGTAGCGGGATCCCTCTACGAGCAGTACTTC
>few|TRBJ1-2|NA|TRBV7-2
CASSSVYGAYTF
TGTGCCAGCAGCTCAGTATATGGGGCCTACACCTTC
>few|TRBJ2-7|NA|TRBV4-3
CASSQGRVASYEQYF
TGCGCCAGCAGCCAAGGTCGCGTTGCCTCCTACGAGCAGTACTTC
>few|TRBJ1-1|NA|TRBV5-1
CASSSGVSEAFF
TGCGCCAGCAGCTCGGGTGTCTCTGAAGCTTTCTTT
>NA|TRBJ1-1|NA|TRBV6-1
CASSDFLSMGTEAFF
TGTGCCAGCAGTGATTTCTTGTCAATGGGAACTGAAGCTTTCTTT
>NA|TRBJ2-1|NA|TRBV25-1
CASSEGGYNEQFF
TGTGCCAGCAGTGAAGGGGGCTACAATGAGCAGTTCTTC
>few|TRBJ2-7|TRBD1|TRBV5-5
CASSLRGTGGTEQYF
TGTGCCAGCAGCTTGAGAGGGACAGGGGGCACCGAGCAGTACTTC
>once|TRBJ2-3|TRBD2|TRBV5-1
CASSTGLAGGTPDTQYF
TGCGCCAGCAGCACGGGACTAGCGGGAGGAACCCCGGATACGCAGTATTTT
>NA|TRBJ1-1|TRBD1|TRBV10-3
CAISERGRDTEAFF
TGTGCCATCAGTGAAAGGGGGCGAGACACTGAAGCTTTCTTT
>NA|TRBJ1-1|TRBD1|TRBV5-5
CASSLVGQEEAFF
TGTGCCAGCAGCTTGGTGGGACAGGAGGAAGCTTTCTTT
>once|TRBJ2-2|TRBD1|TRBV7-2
CASNPRTGRNTGELFF
TGTGCCAGCAACCCCAGGACAGGGCGAAACACCGGGGAGCTGTTTTTT
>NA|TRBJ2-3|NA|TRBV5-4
CASSLPLAPDTQYF
TGTGCCAGCAGCTTGCCCCTAGCCCCAGATACGCAGTATTTT
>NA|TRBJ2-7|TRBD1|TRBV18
CASSPRTGDSYEQYF
TGTGCCAGCTCACCCCGGACAGGGGACTCCTACGAGCAGTACTTC
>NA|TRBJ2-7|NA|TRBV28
CASSSTGDRYEQYF
TGTGCCAGCAGTTCGACGGGGGATCGCTACGAGCAGTACTTC
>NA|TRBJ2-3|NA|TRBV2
CASRGGRGDTQYF
TGTGCCAGCCGGGGTGGCCGCGGAGATACGCAGTATTTT
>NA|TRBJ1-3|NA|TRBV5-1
CASSASSGNTIYF
TGCGCCAGCAGCGCCAGCTCTGGAAACACCATATATTTT